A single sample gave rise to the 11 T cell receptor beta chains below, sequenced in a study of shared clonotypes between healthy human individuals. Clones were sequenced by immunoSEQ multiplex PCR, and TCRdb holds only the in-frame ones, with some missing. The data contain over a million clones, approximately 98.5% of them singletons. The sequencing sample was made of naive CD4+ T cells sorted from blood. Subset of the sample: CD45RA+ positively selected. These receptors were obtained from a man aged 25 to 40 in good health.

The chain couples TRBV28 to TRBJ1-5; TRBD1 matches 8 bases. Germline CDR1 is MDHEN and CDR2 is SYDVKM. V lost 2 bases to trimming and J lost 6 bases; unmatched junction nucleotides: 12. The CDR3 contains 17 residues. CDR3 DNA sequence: TGTGCCAGCAGTTTACCCCCTGGACAGGGCGGATTTCAGCCCCAGCATTTT. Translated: CASSLPPGQGGFQPQHF.

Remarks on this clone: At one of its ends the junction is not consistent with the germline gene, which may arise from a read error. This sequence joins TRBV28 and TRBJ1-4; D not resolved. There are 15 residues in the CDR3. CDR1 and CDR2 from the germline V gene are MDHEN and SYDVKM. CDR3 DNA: TGTGCCAGCAGCTTATTATTTGCAACTAATGAAAAACTGTTTTTT. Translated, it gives CASSLLFATNEKLFF.

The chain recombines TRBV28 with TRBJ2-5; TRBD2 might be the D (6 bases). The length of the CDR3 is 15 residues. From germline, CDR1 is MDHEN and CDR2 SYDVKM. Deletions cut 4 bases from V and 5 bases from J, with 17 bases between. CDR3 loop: CASSSRESRAETQYF. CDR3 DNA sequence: TGTGCCAGCAGTTCCCGGGAGTCACGGGCGGAGACCCAGTACTTC.

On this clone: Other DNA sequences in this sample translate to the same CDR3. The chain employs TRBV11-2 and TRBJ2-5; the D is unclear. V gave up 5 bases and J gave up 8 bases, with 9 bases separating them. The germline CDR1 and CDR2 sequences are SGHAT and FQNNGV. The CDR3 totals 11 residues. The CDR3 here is CASSPSRTQYF. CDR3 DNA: TGTGCCAGCAGCCCATCCCGCACCCAGTACTTC.

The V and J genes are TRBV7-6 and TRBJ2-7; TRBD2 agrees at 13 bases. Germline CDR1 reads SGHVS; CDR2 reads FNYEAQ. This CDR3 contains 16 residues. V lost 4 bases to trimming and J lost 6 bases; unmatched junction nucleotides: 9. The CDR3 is CASSSTSGRASGEQYF. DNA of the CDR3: TGTGCCAGCAGCTCTACTAGCGGGAGGGCCTCAGGCGAGCAGTACTTC.

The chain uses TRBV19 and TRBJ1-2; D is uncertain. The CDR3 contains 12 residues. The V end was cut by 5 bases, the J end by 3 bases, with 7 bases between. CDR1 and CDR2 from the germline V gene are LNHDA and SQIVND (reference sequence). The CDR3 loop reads CASSAEDYGYTF. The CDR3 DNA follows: TGTGCCAGTAGTGCAGAGGACTATGGCTACACCTTC.

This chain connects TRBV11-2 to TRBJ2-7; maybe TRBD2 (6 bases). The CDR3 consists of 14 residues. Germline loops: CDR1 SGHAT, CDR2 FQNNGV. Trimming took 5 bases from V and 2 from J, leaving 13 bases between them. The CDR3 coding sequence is TGTGCCAGCAGCCGGGTCGGACTACCCTACGAGCAGTACTTC. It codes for CASSRVGLPYEQYF.

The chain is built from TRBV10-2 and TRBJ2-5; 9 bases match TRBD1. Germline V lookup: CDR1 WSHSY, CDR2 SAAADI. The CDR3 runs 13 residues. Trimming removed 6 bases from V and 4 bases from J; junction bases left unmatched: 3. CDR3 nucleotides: TGCGCCAGCAGCGGACAGGGGTTAGAGACCCAGTACTTC. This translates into CASSGQGLETQYF.

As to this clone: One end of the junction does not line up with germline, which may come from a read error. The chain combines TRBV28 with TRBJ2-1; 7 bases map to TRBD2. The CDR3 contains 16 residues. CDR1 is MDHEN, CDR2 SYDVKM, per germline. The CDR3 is CASGPDIGRGFNGQFF. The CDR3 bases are TGTGCCAGCGGCCCCGACATCGGGCGGGGGTTCAATGGGCAGTTCTTC.

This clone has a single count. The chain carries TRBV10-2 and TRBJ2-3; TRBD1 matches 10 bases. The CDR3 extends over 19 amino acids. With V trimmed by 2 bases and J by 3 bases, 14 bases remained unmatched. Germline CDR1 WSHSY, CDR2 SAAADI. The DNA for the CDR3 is TGCGCCAGCAGTGAGCCAACCGGGACAGGGGAACGGGGAACAGATACGCAGTATTTT. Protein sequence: CASSEPTGTGERGTDTQYF.

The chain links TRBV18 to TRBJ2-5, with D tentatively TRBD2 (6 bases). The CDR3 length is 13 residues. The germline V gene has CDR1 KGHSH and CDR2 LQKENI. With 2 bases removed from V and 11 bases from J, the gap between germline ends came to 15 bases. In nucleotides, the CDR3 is TGTGCCAGCTCACCATTCATTGGGGGACTTCAGTACTTC. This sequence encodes CASSPFIGGLQYF.